The 32 T cell receptor beta chains listed next were all sequenced from one sample in a study of blood T cell repertoires in COVID-19. Here immunoSEQ multiplex PCR was the method, and the copy in TCRdb shows in-frame clones only, minus some. Of 25,000 to 40,000 clones in the sample, about nine tenths are singletons; the top ten hold 4.5% to 6%. Sequencing was carried out using peripheral blood. The source of these receptors is a human donor in a cohort sampled during active COVID-19.

J is TRBJ2-5 and V is TRBV5-4; 14 positions agree with TRBD2. J was trimmed by 5 bases and V by 3 bases; bases with no gene match: 0. CDR1 and CDR2 from the germline V gene are SGHNT and YYREEE (reference sequence). The CDR3 consists of 14 residues. As DNA, the CDR3 is TGTGCCAGCAGCTGGACTAGCGGGGGGGAGACCCAGTACTTC. Protein: CASSWTSGGETQYF.

The V call is TRBV6-1, the J call TRBJ1-5; TRBD1 matches at 11 bases. The V and J ends lost 0 bases and 6 bases, in that order; junction bases with no gene match: 7. The CDR3 sequence is 17 residues long. CDR1 and CDR2 from the germline V gene are MNHNS and SASEGT. CDR3 bases: TGTGCCAGCAGTGAAGCTCTTCCGGGACAGGGGGGTCAGCCCCAGCATTTT. This encodes CASSEALPGQGGQPQHF.

This clone is a singleton in its sample. This chain uses TRBV6-1 with TRBJ1-5; D possibly corresponds to TRBD1 (6 bases). Germline CDR1 reads MNHNS; CDR2 reads SASEGT. V gave up 2 bases and J gave up 5 bases, with 13 bases separating them. CDR3 length: 15 amino acids. The DNA of the CDR3 is TGTGCCAGCAGTGAAAAGGGGGATTGGTATCAGCCCCAGCATTTT. It is translated as CASSEKGDWYQPQHF.

The gene calls are TRBV7-8 and TRBJ2-3; D gene ambiguous. The CDR3 runs 12 residues. Germline V gives CDR1 SGHVS, CDR2 FQNEAQ. V was pared by 2 bases and J by 4 bases, with 4 bases between. This chain's CDR3 is CASSLKPDTQYF. The CDR3 DNA reads TGTGCCAGCAGCTTAAAGCCAGATACGCAGTATTTT. The variable domain in full, with the rest retrieved from reference TRBV7-8 and TRBJ2-3, is GAGVSQSPRYKVAKRGQDVALRCDPISGHVSLFWYQQALGQGPEFLTYFQNEAQLDKSGLPSDRFFAERPEGSVSTLKIQRTQQEDSAVYLCASSLKPDTQYFGPGTRLTVL.

This clone was recorded only once. The genes are TRBV19 and TRBJ1-1; D gene ambiguous. The germline CDR1 and CDR2 sequences are LNHDA and SQIVND (reference sequence). V shed 0 bases and J shed 2 bases, with 13 bases lying between them. The CDR3 extends over 16 amino acids. CDR3 amino acids: CASSIDLVTINTEAFF. The CDR3 DNA follows: TGTGCCAGTAGTATAGATCTAGTCACAATTAACACTGAAGCTTTCTTT.

The chain employs TRBV18 and TRBJ2-1, with 10 bases identical to TRBD2. This CDR3 is built from 16 residues. V shed 5 bases and J 4 bases; nucleotides not matched to a gene: 8. Per germline, CDR1 KGHSH and CDR2 LQKENI. The CDR3 protein is CASSGPGLASYNEQFF. The CDR3 DNA sequence: TGTGCCAGCTCAGGACCGGGACTAGCGAGTTACAATGAGCAGTTCTTC.

The V call is TRBV7-2, the J call TRBJ2-3, with no clear D. The CDR3 covers 14 residues. CDR1 and CDR2 (germline): SGHTA, FQGNSA. V was cut by 5 bases and J by 1 base, with 10 bases left in between. CDR3 DNA: TGTGCCAGCAGCGGGCAGGTCCGCACAGATACGCAGTATTTT. It is translated as CASSGQVRTDTQYF.

The chain links TRBV4-3 to TRBJ2-5; D might be TRBD2 (5 bases). The V gene lost 0 bases and the J gene lost 4 bases, with 18 bases spanning the gap. Germline V gene data show CDR1 as LGHNA and CDR2 as YSLEER. The CDR3 is made up of 17 amino acids. The CDR3 loop is CASSQDEGGSWVETQYF. The CDR3 nucleotides read TGCGCCAGCAGCCAAGATGAGGGTGGTAGCTGGGTAGAGACCCAGTACTTC.

The chain carries TRBV28 and TRBJ2-7; D is uncertain. The CDR3 totals 11 residues. With 4 bases removed from V and 3 bases from J, the gap between germline ends came to 4 bases. Germline CDR1 is MDHEN and CDR2 is SYDVKM. CDR3 loop: CASSSVYEQYV. The CDR3 region has the DNA TGTGCCAGCAGTTCCGTCTACGAGCAGTACGTC.

This chain joins TRBV28 and TRBJ2-1; TRBD2 is a possible D gene (5 bases). The ends were cut back, 6 bases at V and 9 bases at J, with 12 bases in the middle. Germline V gene data show CDR1 as MDHEN and CDR2 as SYDVKM. The CDR3 covers 12 residues. CDR3 DNA: TGTGCCAGCAGACCACCGGGGTTTGAGCAGTTCTTC. It yields the protein CASRPPGFEQFF.

The chain couples TRBV16 to TRBJ2-3; D is unresolved. Trimming removed 4 bases from V and 0 bases from J, with 5 bases in between. Germline V gene lookup returns CDR1 KGHSY and CDR2 FQNENV. The CDR3 runs to 13 residues. The CDR3 is CASSPPSTDTQYF. The CDR3 DNA sequence: TGTGCCAGCAGCCCTCCTAGCACAGATACGCAGTATTTT.

The chain couples TRBV28 to TRBJ1-2; possible D gene TRBD1, 6 bases. This CDR3 has 16 residues. Trimming stripped 6 bases from V and 4 bases from J, with 21 bases between. CDR1 MDHEN and CDR2 SYDVKM come from the germline V gene. The CDR3 DNA reads TGTGCCAGCAGCACAGGTTCATGGGGGCTCTTCTATGGCTACACCTTC. Its translation: CASSTGSWGLFYGYTF.

The count of this clone is one. This chain uses TRBV2 with TRBJ1-4, with TRBD1 as a possible D gene (5 bases). From germline, CDR1 is SNHLY and CDR2 FYNNEI. The CDR3 runs to 13 residues. V was trimmed by 9 bases and J by 3 bases, leaving 11 bases between them. The DNA for the CDR3 is TGTGCCAGGGGGGGTGGCGCTAATGAAAAACTGTTTTTT. As protein: CARGGGANEKLFF.

V usage is TRBV6-5 and J usage is TRBJ2-1; tentative D call: TRBD2 (5 bases). CDR1 is MNHEY and CDR2 is SVGAGI in the germline V gene. The V end lost 5 bases, the J end lost 6 bases, and 8 bases lay between the germline ends. The CDR3 is 12 amino acids. CDR3 in amino acids: CASSRGRNEQFF. CDR3 bases: TGTGCCAGCAGTAGAGGGCGCAATGAGCAGTTCTTC.

CDR3 residues: CASGQGNQPQHF. The DNA of the CDR3 is TGTGCCAGTGGACAGGGCAATCAGCCCCAGCATTTT. The chain carries TRBV19 and TRBJ1-5, with TRBD1 matching 7 bases. The trim removed 8 bases at V and 2 bases at J, leaving 0 bases unmatched. Germline V gene lookup returns CDR1 LNHDA and CDR2 SQIVND (reference sequence). This CDR3 comprises 12 residues.

This clone turned up a few times. The V call is TRBV6-5, the J call TRBJ1-4, with D unclear. The CDR3 consists of 14 residues. Germline V gene lookup returns CDR1 MNHEY and CDR2 SVGAGI. V was shortened by 6 bases and J by 4 bases, with 12 bases between the two germline ends. CDR3 DNA sequence: TGTGCCAGCAGCATTACCCAGATTAATGAAAAACTGTTTTTT. Translation gives CASSITQINEKLFF.

The chain combines TRBV30 with TRBJ1-2; 9 nucleotides match TRBD1. Germline CDR1 is GTSNPN and CDR2 is SVGIG (reference sequence). With 3 bases clipped from V and 1 base from J, the junction kept 0 bases outside the gene matches. The CDR3 sequence is 13 residues long. The CDR3 bases are TGTGCCTGGAGGGGACAGGGTAACTATGGCTACACCTTC. As protein: CAWRGQGNYGYTF. Based on the CDR3 plus reference TRBV30 and TRBJ1-2, the full variable domain is SQTIHQWPATLVQPVGSPLSLECTVEGTSNPNLYWYRQAAGRGLQLLFYSVGIGQISSEVPQNLSASRPQDRQFILSSKKLLLSDSGFYLCAWRGQGNYGYTFGSGTRLTVV.

This rearrangement joins TRBV2 to TRBJ2-2; TRBD1 matches at 9 bases. CDR1 is SNHLY and CDR2 is FYNNEI in the germline V gene. The trim removed 8 bases at V and 6 bases at J, leaving 7 bases unmatched. The CDR3 runs to 14 residues. The CDR3 DNA is TGTGCCAGCGGGGGACAGGGTCTTTCCGGGGAGCTGTTTTTT. Its translation is CASGGQGLSGELFF.

This sequence joins TRBV6-1 and TRBJ2-5; 8 bases are shared with TRBD2. The CDR3 spans 16 residues. The germline CDR1 and CDR2 sequences are MNHNS and SASEGT. With 0 bases clipped from V and 4 bases from J, the junction kept 7 bases outside the gene matches. The CDR3 coding sequence is TGTGCCAGCAGTGAAGCCACGGGACTAGGAGTAGAGACCCAGTACTTC. Translated: CASSEATGLGVETQYF.

The gene calls are TRBV5-1 and TRBJ2-2; D not certain. The germline V and J ends were trimmed by 5 bases and 0 bases, with 5 bases remaining between them. There are 13 residues in the CDR3. The germline CDR1 and CDR2 sequences are SGHRS and YFSETQ. CDR3 in DNA: TGCGCCAGCAGGACATCGAACACCGGGGAGCTGTTTTTT. Protein sequence: CASRTSNTGELFF.

As for this clone: The junction and the germline gene differ at one end; a read error may be behind it. The chain couples TRBV7-2 to TRBJ1-2; TRBD1 is a possible D gene (5 bases). The germline V gene has CDR1 SGHTA and CDR2 FQGNSA. This CDR3 has 12 residues. CDR3 in amino acids: CASSFQGYVYTF. The DNA for the CDR3 is TGTGCCAGCAGCTTTCAGGGTTATGTCTACACCTTC.

The chain combines TRBV18 with TRBJ1-1; 7 nucleotides agree with TRBD1. This CDR3 spans 13 amino acids. Germline trimming cut 5 bases from V and 5 bases from J; bases unmatched to any gene: 5. Germline V gene data show CDR1 as KGHSH and CDR2 as LQKENI. CDR3 protein: CASSLDRATEAFF. As DNA, the CDR3 is TGTGCCAGCTCATTAGACAGGGCAACTGAAGCTTTCTTT.

The gene calls are TRBV27 and TRBJ2-2, with 7 bases aligning to TRBD1. Germline loops: CDR1 MNHEY, CDR2 SMNVEV (reference sequence). Trimming removed 5 bases from V and 2 bases from J; junction bases left unmatched: 5. This CDR3 has 15 residues. The CDR3 loop reads CASSRQGSNTGELFF. In DNA, the CDR3 is TGTGCCAGCAGTCGACAGGGTAGCAACACCGGGGAGCTGTTTTTT.

This sequence joins TRBV28 and TRBJ1-1; 11 nucleotides agree with TRBD1. Trimming took 5 bases from V and 5 from J; bases not matched to a gene: 10. Germline CDR1 MDHEN, CDR2 SYDVKM. The CDR3 runs to 16 residues. The DNA for the CDR3 is TGTGCCAGCAGTCGACCGGGACAGGGGGTATGGACTGAAGCTTTCTTT. Amino acids: CASSRPGQGVWTEAFF.

The genes are TRBV11-2 and TRBJ2-3, with D possibly TRBD1 on 6 matching bases. V was trimmed by 5 bases and J by 2 bases, leaving 20 bases between them. The CDR3 length is 17 residues. Germline lookup yields CDR1 SGHAT and CDR2 FQNNGV. Here the CDR3 reads CASSKQGSSGSTDTQYF. The CDR3 DNA is TGTGCCAGCAGCAAACAGGGTTCTTCGGGATCCACAGATACGCAGTATTTT.

The J gene is TRBJ1-3, the V gene TRBV7-2; D is uncertain. The ends were cut back, 5 bases at V and 4 bases at J, with 15 bases in the middle. CDR1 is SGHTA, CDR2 FQGNSA, per germline. The CDR3 totals 15 residues. DNA of the CDR3: TGTGCCAGCAGCCCGGGGTCCGCGTGGGGAAACACCATATATTTT. This sequence encodes CASSPGSAWGNTIYF.

The CDR3 nucleotides read TGTGCCATCAGTGGAGGGACAGGGGACACTGAAGCTTTCTTT. Protein product: CAISGGTGDTEAFF. The chain uses TRBV10-3 and TRBJ1-1; 10 positions agree with TRBD1. V lost 4 bases to trimming and J lost 3 bases; unmatched junction nucleotides: 2. The CDR3 is made up of 14 amino acids. Germline V gene lookup returns CDR1 ENHRY and CDR2 SYGVKD.

This clone was picked up a small number of times. The chain uses TRBV7-9 and TRBJ1-4; no clear D. The ends were cut back, 1 base at V and 2 bases at J, with 5 bases in the middle. Looked up from germline, CDR1 is SEHNR and CDR2 is FQNEAQ (reference sequence). The CDR3 extends over 14 amino acids. The CDR3 sequence is CASSLEHTNEKLFF. Here the CDR3 DNA reads TGTGCCAGCAGCTTAGAACATACTAATGAAAAACTGTTTTTT.

The chain uses TRBV6-5 and TRBJ2-7, with 8 bases lining up with TRBD1. Per germline, CDR1 MNHEY and CDR2 SVGAGI. V trimming: 6 bases; J trimming: 3 bases; junction bases outside the gene matches: 7. The CDR3 spans 14 residues. The CDR3: CASSRQGLSYEQYV. CDR3 bases: TGTGCCAGCAGCCGACAGGGGCTGAGCTACGAGCAGTACGTC.

This rearrangement joins TRBV12-3 or TRBV12-4 to TRBJ2-2, with D unclear. The CDR3 spans 13 residues. The V end lost 6 bases, the J end lost 6 bases, and 11 bases lay between the germline ends. This chain's CDR3 is CASSPLVPGELFF. The CDR3 DNA reads TGTGCCAGCAGCCCACTTGTGCCCGGGGAGCTGTTTTTT.

The rearrangement uses TRBV2 and TRBJ2-3; D gene uncertain. Germline CDR1 reads SNHLY; CDR2 reads FYNNEI. Trimming shortened V by 2 bases and J by 0 bases, and 15 bases separated the two germline ends. This CDR3 has 17 amino acids. CDR3: CASSEQGHSISTDTQYF. The CDR3 DNA is TGTGCCAGCAGTGAACAAGGCCATAGCATTAGCACAGATACGCAGTATTTT.

The chain uses TRBV19 and TRBJ1-5, with TRBD1 matching over 9 bases. CDR1 and CDR2 (germline): LNHDA, SQIVND (reference sequence). V gave up 7 bases and J gave up 6 bases; unmatched junction bases: 10. The CDR3 loop spans 15 amino acids. The CDR3 DNA reads TGTGCCAGTACTCCTTCCGGGACAGGGAGTCAGCCCCAGCATTTT. This translates into CASTPSGTGSQPQHF. Supplemented by reference TRBV19 and TRBJ1-5, the full variable domain reads DGGITQSPKYLFRKEGQNVTLSCEQNLNHDAMYWYRQDPGQGLRLIYYSQIVNDFQKGDIAEGYSVSREKKESFPLTVTSAQKNPTAFYLCASTPSGTGSQPQHFGDGTRLSIL.